This T cell receptor beta chain was captured by sequencing in a study of blood T cell repertoires in COVID-19. About the study: T cells, B-cell-depleted T cells, or PBMCs provided the cDNA or gDNA that served as material.

Remarks on this clone: The identical CDR3 is also encoded by other nucleotide sequences in the sample.

As originally analysed: Estimation of nucleated cell counts relied on the amplification of reference gene primers. TCRdb keeps only in-frame clones here, not all; method: immunoSEQ multiplex PCR. The D gene and trimming were derived from the DNA, and the V and J assignments and clone size from that table. The sample consists of 200,000 to 250,000 clones, roughly 82% of them appearing once. Which cohort a participant joined came from the clinical history participants gave. Two negative PCRs, clearance, or symptom resolution were required of recovered Cohort 3 donors. The sample consisted of PBMCs or T cells enriched from blood (not recorded which). The origin of this receptor is a woman between 50 and 59 years old who had recovered from COVID-19.

CDR3 nucleotide sequence: TGTGCCAGCAGTGGTACAGGATATGGCTACACCTTC. As protein: CASSGTGYGYTF. This sequence joins TRBV2 and TRBJ1-2, with D perhaps TRBD1 (5 bases). CDR1 and CDR2 from the germline V gene are SNHLY and FYNNEI. Trimming left V 4 bases short and J 5 bases short, with 8 bases between. There are 12 residues in the CDR3.